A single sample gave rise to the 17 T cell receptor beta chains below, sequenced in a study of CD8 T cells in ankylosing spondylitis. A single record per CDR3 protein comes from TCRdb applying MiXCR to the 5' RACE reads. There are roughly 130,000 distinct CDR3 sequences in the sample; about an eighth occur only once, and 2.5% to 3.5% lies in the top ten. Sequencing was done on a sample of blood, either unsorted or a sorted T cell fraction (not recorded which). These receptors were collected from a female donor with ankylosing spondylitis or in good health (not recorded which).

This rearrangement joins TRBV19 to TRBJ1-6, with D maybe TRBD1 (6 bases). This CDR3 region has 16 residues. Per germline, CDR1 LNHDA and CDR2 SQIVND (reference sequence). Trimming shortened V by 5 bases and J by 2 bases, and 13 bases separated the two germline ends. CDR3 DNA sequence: TGTGCCAGTAGTTTCACAGGGATCACCTATAATTCACCCCTCCACTTT. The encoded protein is CASSFTGITYNSPLHF.

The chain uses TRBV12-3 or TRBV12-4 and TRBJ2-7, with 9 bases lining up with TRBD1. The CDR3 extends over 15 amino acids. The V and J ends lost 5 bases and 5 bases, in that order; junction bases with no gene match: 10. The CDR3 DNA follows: TGTGCCAGCAGTCTCACCGGGACAGGGTACCACGAGCAGTACTTC. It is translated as CASSLTGTGYHEQYF.

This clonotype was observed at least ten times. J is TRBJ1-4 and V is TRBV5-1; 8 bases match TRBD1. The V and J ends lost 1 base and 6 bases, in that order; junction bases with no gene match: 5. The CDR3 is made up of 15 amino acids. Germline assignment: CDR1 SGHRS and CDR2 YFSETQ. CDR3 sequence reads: CASSLSRDRHEKLFF. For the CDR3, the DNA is TGCGCCAGCAGCTTGTCCCGGGACAGGCATGAAAAACTGTTTTTT.

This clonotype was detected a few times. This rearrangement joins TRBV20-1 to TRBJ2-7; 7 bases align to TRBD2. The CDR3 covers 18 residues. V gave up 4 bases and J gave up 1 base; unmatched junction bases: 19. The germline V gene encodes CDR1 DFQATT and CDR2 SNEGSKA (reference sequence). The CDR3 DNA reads TGCAGTGCTATTGTGGGCGTAAGGCGGGAGCTTTTTTCCTACGAGCAGTACTTC. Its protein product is CSAIVGVRRELFSYEQYF.

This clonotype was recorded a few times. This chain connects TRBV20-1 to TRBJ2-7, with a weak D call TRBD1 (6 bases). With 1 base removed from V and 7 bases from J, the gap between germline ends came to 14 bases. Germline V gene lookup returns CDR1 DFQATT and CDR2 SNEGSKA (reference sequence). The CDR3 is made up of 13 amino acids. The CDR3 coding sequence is TGCAGTGCTAGAGGGCAGGGGTTGGGGGAGCAGTACTTC. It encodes CSARGQGLGEQYF.

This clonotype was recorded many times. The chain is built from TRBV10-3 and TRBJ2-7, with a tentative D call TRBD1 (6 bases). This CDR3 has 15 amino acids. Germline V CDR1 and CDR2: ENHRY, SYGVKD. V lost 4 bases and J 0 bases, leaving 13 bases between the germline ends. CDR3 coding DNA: TGTGCCATCAGTGCCCAGACAGGATACTCCTACGAGCAGTACTTC. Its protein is CAISAQTGYSYEQYF.

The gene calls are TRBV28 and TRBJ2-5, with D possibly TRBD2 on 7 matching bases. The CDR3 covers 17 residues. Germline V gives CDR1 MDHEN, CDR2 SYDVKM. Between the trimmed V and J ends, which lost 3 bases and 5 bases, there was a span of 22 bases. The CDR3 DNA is TGTGCCAGCAGTTTTCCAACTAGGGGGGGGGGCCCGGAGACCCAGTACTTC. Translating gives CASSFPTRGGGPETQYF.

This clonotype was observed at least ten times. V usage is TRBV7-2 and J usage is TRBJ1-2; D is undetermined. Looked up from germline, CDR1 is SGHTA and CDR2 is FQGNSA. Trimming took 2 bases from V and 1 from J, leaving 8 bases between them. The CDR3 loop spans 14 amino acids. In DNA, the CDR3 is TGTGCCAGCAGCTTATTGAGTCATAACTATGGCTACACCTTC. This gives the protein CASSLLSHNYGYTF.

The CDR3 region has the DNA TGTGCCAGCTCACCATACCAGGGGGGGTACAATGAGCAGTTCTTC. The encoded protein is CASSPYQGGYNEQFF. The chain joins TRBV18 to TRBJ2-1; D assignment may be TRBD1 or TRBD2 (7 bases each). This CDR3 has 15 amino acids. Germline V gene data show CDR1 as KGHSH and CDR2 as LQKENI. V shed 2 bases and J shed 4 bases, with 12 bases lying between them. The full variable domain, its missing parts supplied by reference TRBV18 and TRBJ2-1, is NAGVMQNPRHLVRRRGQEARLRCSPMKGHSHVYWYRQLPEEGLKFMVYLQKENIIDESGMPKERFSAEFPKEGPSILRIQQVVRGDSAAYFCASSPYQGGYNEQFFGPGTRLTVL.

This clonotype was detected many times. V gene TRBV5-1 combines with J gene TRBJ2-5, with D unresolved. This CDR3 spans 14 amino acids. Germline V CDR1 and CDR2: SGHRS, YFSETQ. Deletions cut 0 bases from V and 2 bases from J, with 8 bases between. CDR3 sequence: CASSLGQNQETQYF. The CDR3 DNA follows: TGCGCCAGCAGCTTGGGCCAGAATCAAGAGACCCAGTACTTC.

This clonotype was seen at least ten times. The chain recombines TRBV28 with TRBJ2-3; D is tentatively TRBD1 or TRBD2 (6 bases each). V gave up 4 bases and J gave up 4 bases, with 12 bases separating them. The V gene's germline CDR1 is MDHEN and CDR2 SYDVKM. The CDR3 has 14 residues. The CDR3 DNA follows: TGTGCCAGCAGTTATTCGGGGGCCCCAGATACGCAGTATTTT. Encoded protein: CASSYSGAPDTQYF.

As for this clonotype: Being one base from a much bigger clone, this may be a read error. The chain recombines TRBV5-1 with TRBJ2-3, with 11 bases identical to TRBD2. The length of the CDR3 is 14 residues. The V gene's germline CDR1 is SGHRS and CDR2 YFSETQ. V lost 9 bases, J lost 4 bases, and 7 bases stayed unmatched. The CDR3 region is CATETSGSSDTQYF. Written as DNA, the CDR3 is TGCGCCACCGAAACTAGCGGGAGCTCAGATACGCAGTATTTT.

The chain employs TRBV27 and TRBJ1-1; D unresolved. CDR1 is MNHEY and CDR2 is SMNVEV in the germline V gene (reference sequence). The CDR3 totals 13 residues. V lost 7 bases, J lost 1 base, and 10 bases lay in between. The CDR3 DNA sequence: TGTGCCAGCAAAGCTTTCAGGAACACTGAAGCTTTCTTT. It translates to CASKAFRNTEAFF.

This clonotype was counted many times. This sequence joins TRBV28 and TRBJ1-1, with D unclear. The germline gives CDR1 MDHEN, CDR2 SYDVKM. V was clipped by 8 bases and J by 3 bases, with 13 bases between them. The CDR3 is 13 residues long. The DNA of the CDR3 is TGTGCCAGCTACCGGCAGGAGTACACTGAAGCTTTCTTT. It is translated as CASYRQEYTEAFF.

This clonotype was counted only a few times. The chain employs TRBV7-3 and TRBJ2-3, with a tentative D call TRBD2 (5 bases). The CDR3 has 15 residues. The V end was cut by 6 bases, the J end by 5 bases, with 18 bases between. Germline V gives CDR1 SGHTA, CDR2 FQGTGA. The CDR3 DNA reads TGTGCCAGCAGTCCTCAGGCCGGGCGGGTAGATACGCAGTATTTT. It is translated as CASSPQAGRVDTQYF.

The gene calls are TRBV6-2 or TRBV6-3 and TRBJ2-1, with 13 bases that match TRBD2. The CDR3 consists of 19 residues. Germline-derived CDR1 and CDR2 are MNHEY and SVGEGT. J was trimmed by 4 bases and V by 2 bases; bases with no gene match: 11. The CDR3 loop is CASSYRYLGTSGIYNEQFF. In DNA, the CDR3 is TGTGCCAGCAGTTACCGCTACTTAGGGACTAGCGGGATTTACAATGAGCAGTTCTTC.

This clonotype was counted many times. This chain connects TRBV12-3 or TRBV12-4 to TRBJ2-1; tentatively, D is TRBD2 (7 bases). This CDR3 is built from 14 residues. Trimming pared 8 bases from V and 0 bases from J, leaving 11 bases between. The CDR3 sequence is CASRGAPSYNEQFF. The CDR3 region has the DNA TGTGCCAGCCGGGGGGCTCCCTCCTACAATGAGCAGTTCTTC.